The T cell receptor beta chain under discussion was sequenced for a study of blood T cell repertoires in COVID-19. Study context: Acute and convalescent COVID-19 samples came from the United States, Italy and Spain. T cells, B-cell-depleted T cells, or PBMCs supplied cDNA or gDNA.

The V end was cut by 4 bases, the J end by 6 bases, with 10 bases between. Germline V gene data show CDR1 as SGHRS and CDR2 as YFSETQ. The CDR3 spans 13 residues. Before being deemed recovered, Cohort 3 donors had two negative PCRs, clearance, or symptom resolution. This clone was seen only a few times. Data came from immunoSEQ multiplex PCR; TCRdb stores just in-frame clones and leaves some out. The sample consists of approximately 270,000 clones, about 90% of them appearing once. Sequencing input: PBMCs or T cells enriched from blood (not recorded which). This receptor was identified in a woman aged 55-69 years who had recovered from COVID-19. The rearrangement joins TRBV5-1 to TRBJ2-2; the D is unclear. The CDR3 reads CASSPQASGELFF. The CDR3 DNA sequence: TGCGCCAGCAGCCCCCAGGCGTCCGGGGAGCTGTTTTTT.